Described below is a single TCR beta chain sequence and its context. Sequencing used immunoSEQ multiplex PCR; TCRdb keeps in-frame clones, though not all of them. The sample holds approximately 97,000 clones, 90% to 95% seen once. The data are from a study of T cell changes during pregnancy in multiple sclerosis. The germline V gene has CDR1 SGHAT and CDR2 FQNNGV. The CDR3 extends over 15 amino acids. Trimming pared 0 bases from V and 8 bases from J, leaving 14 bases between. The V gene is TRBV11-2, the J gene TRBJ2-1; D might be TRBD1 (6 bases). This specimen was peripheral blood, taken after pregnancy. This TCR was recovered from a female donor in good health, enrolled as a control in a pregnancy study. CDR3 loop: CASSLEGATGHEQFF. The CDR3 DNA reads as TGTGCCAGCAGCTTAGAGGGGGCAACAGGGCATGAGCAGTTCTTC.